The present T cell receptor (beta chain) was sequenced within a study of OX40 agonist ivuxolimab in advanced cancers. For context, the study as a whole: The costimulatory receptor OX40 (CD134) was targeted by ivuxolimab, a fully human IgG2 agonistic monoclonal antibody. A male proportion of around 80% and a mean age of roughly 55 years, ranging from 23 to 79, were recorded for the dose-escalation cohort. Patients were allowed to have had prior anti-PD-1, anti-PD-L1 or anti-CTLA-4 therapy, and around two fifths of the dose-escalation patients had been treated with checkpoint inhibitors. Of the roughly 50 dose-escalation patients, hepatocellular carcinoma was present in roughly 19, melanoma in about 15, renal cell carcinoma in 9 and head and neck cancer in 9. Partial responses occurred in three dose-escalation patients: two with cutaneous melanoma and one with hepatocellular carcinoma. Intravenous ivuxolimab was administered to patients every 2 weeks at six dose levels: 0.01, 0.1, 0.3, 1.5, 3 and 10 mg/kg. Peripheral TCRbeta sequencing aimed to test whether ivuxolimab altered TCR sequence diversity and caused clonal T-cell expansion. The paper reports the monotherapy dose-escalation portion (N of about 50 patients) of the phase I ivuxolimab trial. Findings and caveats that apply to the study as a whole: Low levels of normalized T-cell clonal expansion were also seen in some patients who did not respond. At doses from 0.1 to 3.0 mg/kg, clonal expansion was seen in both CD4+ and CD8+ blood T cells between baseline and week 6. In partial responders in the 0.1-3.0 mg/kg groups, normalized peripheral clonal expansion was found to be among the lowest, especially among CD8+ T cells. After ivuxolimab, expanded clones were on average more numerous among CD8+ T cells than among CD4+ T cells. Which antigens the clonally expanded peripheral T cells were specific for was not determined.

The trial excluded patients who had a history of autoimmune disease or who were on systemic immunosuppression. Peripheral blood for TCR sequencing was drawn from every dose cohort at baseline, at cycle 4 day 1 and at cycle 7 day 1. Samples were obtained from an open-label, multicenter, first-in-human phase I dose-escalation trial of ivuxolimab. Adults with locally advanced or metastatic melanoma, renal cell, hepatocellular, or head and neck squamous cell carcinoma were enrolled in the trial. Before TCR sequencing, CD4+ T cells and CD8+ T cells from peripheral blood were sorted into separate populations. The CDR3 covers 19 residues, taking in both the cysteine and the phenylalanine. Of the read, only the CDR3 DNA is kept; its 57 bases are in frame from base 1. The germline V gene provides CDR1 MGHRA and CDR2 YSYEKL. The germline V end is reduced by 4 bases and the J end by 9 bases; junction bases left unmatched: 19.

Genomic DNA was extracted from sorted cells for sequencing of the TCRbeta CDR3 region. The immunoSEQ Assay was used to sequence the TCRbeta CDR3 regions. The source is immuneACCESS, and TCRdb retained only in-frame sequences with V and J called. Part of the clones is not carried over; for the studies checked, unresolved V genes explain less than half of this, and the remainder is unexplained. Across this sample there are approximately 84,000 clones, with roughly 94% seen only once. The ten largest clones represent around 2.8% of the sample. For this clone: Its antigen is still unknown. The input lacks base qualities; no much larger clone sits a single base away.

The sequence derives from an adult with an advanced solid tumor such as melanoma, head and neck, liver or kidney cancer. The starting material was CD4+ or CD8+ T cells sorted from blood, obtained in a trial of the OX40 agonist ivuxolimab. The chain employs TRBV4-1 and TRBJ2-1, with 12 bases matching TRBD2. The DNA is TGCGCCAGCAGCCCCCAAGACAGAAAACTAGCGGGAGGACAAGTTGAGCAGTTCTTC. Translated, this is CASSPQDRKLAGGQVEQFF.